A single sample is the source of the 30 T cell receptor beta chains below, sequenced in a study of neurological immune-mediated disorders. From the 5' RACE reads, TCRdb called clonotypes with MiXCR, one entry per CDR3 protein. Among about 28,000 distinct CDR3 sequences listed, roughly 6.7% were seen once. The sequencing sample was made of PBMCs. The source of these receptors is a woman in her 50s in good health.

In its sample, this clonotype was seen many times. The chain is built from TRBV7-2 and TRBJ2-7; D is possibly TRBD1 or TRBD2 (5 bases each). This CDR3 contains 15 residues. The V end was cut by 4 bases, the J end by 2 bases, with 15 bases between. Germline CDR1 is SGHTA and CDR2 is FQGNSA. CDR3 residues: CASSSGPLPTYEQYF. CDR3 nucleotides: TGTGCCAGCAGCTCGGGACCGCTACCTACCTACGAGCAGTACTTC.

This clonotype has at least ten counts. The chain uses TRBV18 and TRBJ1-2; 10 nucleotides agree with TRBD1. V lost 6 bases, J lost 2 bases, and 6 bases stayed unmatched. The germline CDR1 and CDR2 sequences are KGHSH and LQKENI. This CDR3 spans 15 amino acids. This CDR3 is CASSPPGQGNYGYTF. The CDR3 bases are TGTGCCAGCTCGCCTCCGGGACAGGGGAACTATGGCTACACCTTC.

This clonotype showed up many times. The rearrangement links TRBV5-1 to TRBJ2-2; 8 bases agree with TRBD1. Trimming at V came to 4 bases and at J to 1 base, leaving 12 bases not matched to a gene. The CDR3 length is 18 residues. The germline CDR1 and CDR2 sequences are SGHRS and YFSETQ. The CDR3 nucleotides are TGCGCCAGCAGCATCTTGGCGGGCGGACAGGGGAACACCGGGGAGCTGTTTTTT. This encodes CASSILAGGQGNTGELFF. Looking up the rest from reference TRBV5-1 and TRBJ2-2 gives the full variable domain: KAGVTQTPRYLIKTRGQQVTLSCSPISGHRSVSWYQQTPGQGLQFLFEYFSETQRNKGNFPGRFSGRQFSNSRSEMNVSTLELGDSALYLCASSILAGGQGNTGELFFGEGSRLTVL.

This clonotype has at least ten counts. The genes are TRBV15 and TRBJ2-5; 8 bases agree with TRBD1. The ends lost 0 bases at V and 0 bases at J; junction bases unmatched: 12. CDR3 length equals 19 residues. Germline-derived CDR1 and CDR2 are LNHNV and YYDKDF (reference sequence). CDR3 region: CATSRDSRQGRLYQETQYF. CDR3 sequence (DNA): TGTGCCACCAGCAGAGATTCGAGACAGGGGAGGTTGTACCAAGAGACCCAGTACTTC.

The V gene is TRBV5-6, the J gene TRBJ2-6; D remains unclear. CDR1 and CDR2 (germline): SGHDT, YYEEEE. V was trimmed by 0 bases and J by 4 bases, leaving 2 bases between them. The CDR3 spans 13 residues. This CDR3 is CASSLVGANVLTF. The CDR3 DNA reads as TGTGCCAGCAGCTTGGTCGGGGCCAACGTCCTGACTTTC.

There are many counts of this clonotype. This sequence joins TRBV20-1 and TRBJ2-7; TRBD2 might be the D (5 bases). This CDR3 has 14 amino acids. V shed 6 bases and J shed 0 bases, with 15 bases lying between them. Germline CDR1 and CDR2: DFQATT and SNEGSKA (reference sequence). The CDR3: CSAKLDLASYEQYF. The CDR3 nucleotides read TGCAGTGCAAAGTTGGACTTAGCCTCCTACGAGCAGTACTTC.

In this sample, this clonotype turned up many times. This sequence joins TRBV10-2 and TRBJ1-3, with 9 bases fitting TRBD1. The CDR3 extends over 14 amino acids. Trimming took 8 bases from V and 0 from J; bases not matched to a gene: 2. Germline V gene data show CDR1 as WSHSY and CDR2 as SAAADI. CDR3 DNA sequence: TGCGCCAGCGGGACAGGGAGCTCTGGAAACACCATATATTTT. It is translated as CASGTGSSGNTIYF.

This clonotype was counted at least ten times. The rearrangement links TRBV3-1 to TRBJ2-7; 10 bases fit TRBD1. Trimming removed 6 bases from V and 4 bases from J; junction bases left unmatched: 6. Germline assignment: CDR1 LGHDT and CDR2 YNNKEL (reference sequence). The CDR3 contains 14 residues. The CDR3 is CASSRDRGIYEQYF. CDR3 sequence (DNA): TGTGCCAGCAGTCGGGACAGGGGAATTTACGAGCAGTACTTC.

In its sample, this clonotype was seen many times. The chain carries TRBV20-1 and TRBJ2-3; the match to TRBD2 covers 9 bases. From germline, CDR1 is DFQATT and CDR2 SNEGSKA (reference sequence). The CDR3 is made up of 14 amino acids. The V segment lost 6 bases and the J segment 9 bases; nucleotides outside the gene matches: 13. For the CDR3, the DNA is TGCAGTGCCATAGCGGGGGAGGGCGTTCCAACGCAGTATTTT. Amino acids: CSAIAGEGVPTQYF.

This clonotype was recorded at least ten times. The J gene is TRBJ1-5, the V gene TRBV20-1; D remains unclear. Germline V lookup: CDR1 DFQATT, CDR2 SNEGSKA (reference sequence). Deletions cut 3 bases from V and 0 bases from J, with 6 bases between. This CDR3 is built from 13 residues. Here the CDR3 reads CSASLDSNQPQHF. CDR3 DNA sequence: TGCAGTGCTAGTCTCGATAGCAATCAGCCCCAGCATTTT.

This clonotype came up many times. The J gene is TRBJ2-6, the V gene TRBV24-1; D gene ambiguous. Deletions cut 5 bases from V and 0 bases from J, with 1 base between. Germline values: CDR1 KGHDR, CDR2 SFDVKD. There are 13 residues in the CDR3. CDR3 in amino acids: CATSGSGANVLTF. The CDR3, as DNA: TGTGCCACCAGTGGCTCTGGGGCCAACGTCCTGACTTTC.

This clonotype was seen many times. CDR3 nucleotide sequence: TGCGCCAGCAGCATCAGGGTTTCTGGGGCCAACGTCCTGACTTTC. This sequence encodes CASSIRVSGANVLTF. The chain links TRBV5-1 to TRBJ2-6; maybe TRBD1 (5 bases). In germline, CDR1 is SGHRS, CDR2 YFSETQ. The CDR3 sequence is 15 residues long. V lost 4 bases and J lost 1, with 9 bases in between.

Many counts were recorded for this clonotype. The chain's CDR3 is CASRDGTNEKLFF. The CDR3 DNA reads as TGTGCCAGCAGGGACGGAACTAATGAAAAACTGTTTTTT. The genes are TRBV2 and TRBJ1-4; D is undetermined. This CDR3 contains 13 residues. Per germline, CDR1 SNHLY and CDR2 FYNNEI. V gave up 6 bases and J gave up 1 base, with 6 bases separating them.

Many counts were recorded for this clonotype. The rearrangement uses TRBV3-1 and TRBJ1-2; D gene uncertain. V was trimmed by 4 bases and J by 7 bases, leaving 10 bases between them. The CDR3 has 12 amino acids. Germline V gene sequence: CDR1 LGHDT, CDR2 YNNKEL (reference sequence). The CDR3 DNA follows: TGTGCCAGCAGCCGAGAACGAGGTGGCTACACCTTC. This sequence encodes CASSRERGGYTF.

In its sample, this clonotype was seen many times. The CDR3 is CASSLRAGEQFF. The CDR3 DNA follows: TGTGCCAGCAGCTTAAGGGCGGGTGAGCAGTTCTTC. The chain recombines TRBV7-2 with TRBJ2-1; D might be TRBD2 (5 bases). V lost 2 bases to trimming and J lost 9 bases, with 8 bases between them. Germline V CDR1 and CDR2: SGHTA, FQGNSA. This CDR3 comprises 12 residues. Full variable domain (remainder filled in from reference TRBV7-2 and TRBJ2-1): GAGVSQSPSNKVTEKGKDVELRCDPISGHTALYWYRQSLGQGLEFLIYFQGNSAPDKSGLPSDRFSAERTGGSVSTLTIQRTQQEDSAVYLCASSLRAGEQFFGPGTRLTVL.

By its share, this clonotype is medium-sized. The rearrangement links TRBV20-1 to TRBJ1-3, with D unclear. The CDR3 is 13 amino acids. Germline CDR1 and CDR2: DFQATT and SNEGSKA (reference sequence). Trimming took 3 bases from V and 4 from J, leaving 10 bases between them. The CDR3 protein is CSARTSGGNTIYF. The DNA for the CDR3 is TGCAGTGCTAGGACGTCAGGAGGAAACACCATATATTTT.

This clonotype was observed at least ten times. V usage is TRBV24-1 and J usage is TRBJ2-1; TRBD1 is a possible D gene (5 bases). The germline gives CDR1 KGHDR, CDR2 SFDVKD. The CDR3 contains 15 residues. Trimming stripped 1 base from V and 8 bases from J, with 14 bases between. The CDR3 sequence is CATSDLIGRVHEQFF. CDR3 nucleotides: TGTGCCACCAGTGATTTAATCGGCAGGGTGCATGAGCAGTTCTTC.

This clonotype was detected ten times or more. The chain is built from TRBV27 and TRBJ2-7; D might be TRBD1 (5 bases). The CDR3 contains 13 residues. Trimming took 6 bases from V and 4 from J, leaving 13 bases between them. The germline V gene encodes CDR1 MNHEY and CDR2 SMNVEV (reference sequence). The CDR3 sequence: CASSRALSYEQYF. CDR3 DNA sequence: TGTGCCAGCAGCAGGGCACTAAGTTACGAGCAGTACTTC.

In its sample, this clonotype was seen many times. The V and J genes are TRBV6-6 and TRBJ2-5; 8 bases are a match to TRBD1. The CDR3 sequence is 16 residues long. Germline values: CDR1 MNHNY, CDR2 SVGAGI (reference sequence). With V trimmed by 6 bases and J by 2 bases, 11 bases remained unmatched. The DNA for the CDR3 is TGTGCCAGCAGCCCCGGACAGGGCAAAAAACAAGAGACCCAGTACTTC. Protein: CASSPGQGKKQETQYF.

This clonotype was seen only a few times. The chain employs TRBV12-3 or TRBV12-4 and TRBJ2-3; 8 bases align to TRBD2. This CDR3 region has 14 residues. Trimming removed 4 bases from V and 6 bases from J; junction bases left unmatched: 6. Here the CDR3 DNA reads TGTGCCAGCAGTTCCGAGGGACTAGGGGATACGCAGTATTTT. Protein sequence: CASSSEGLGDTQYF.

This clonotype was recorded many times. This rearrangement joins TRBV25-1 to TRBJ2-5, with D hard to call. The CDR3 extends over 15 amino acids. V was pared by 1 base and J by 2 bases, with 11 bases between. Germline CDR1 and CDR2: MGHDK and SYGVNS. The CDR3 sequence is CASSESLSYQETQYF. CDR3 in DNA: TGTGCCAGCAGTGAATCGCTTAGTTATCAAGAGACCCAGTACTTC.

This clonotype was counted many times. V is TRBV5-1 and J is TRBJ2-2; D assignment may be TRBD1 or TRBD2 (5 bases each). Per the germline V gene, CDR1 is SGHRS and CDR2 is YFSETQ. Between the trimmed V and J ends, which lost 1 base and 3 bases, there was a span of 10 bases. CDR3 length: 15 amino acids. The CDR3 region has the DNA TGCGCCAGCAGCTTGACAGGCGGGTACACCGGGGAGCTGTTTTTT. Its translation: CASSLTGGYTGELFF. Full variable domain (outside the CDR3, taken from reference TRBV5-1 and TRBJ2-2): KAGVTQTPRYLIKTRGQQVTLSCSPISGHRSVSWYQQTPGQGLQFLFEYFSETQRNKGNFPGRFSGRQFSNSRSEMNVSTLELGDSALYLCASSLTGGYTGELFFGEGSRLTVL.

This clonotype was observed at least ten times. The chain carries TRBV20-1 and TRBJ1-1, with D unresolved. Germline lookup yields CDR1 DFQATT and CDR2 SNEGSKA (reference sequence). The CDR3 is 11 residues long. V was pared by 4 bases and J by 2 bases, with 5 bases between. CDR3 in amino acids: CSATINTEAFF. The DNA for the CDR3 is TGCAGTGCTACCATTAACACTGAAGCTTTCTTT.

This rearrangement joins TRBV19 to TRBJ2-7; D is possibly TRBD1 (6 bases). CDR1 and CDR2 (germline): LNHDA, SQIVND (reference sequence). The CDR3 consists of 13 residues. Trimming removed 2 bases at V and 6 bases at J, with 11 bases between. This CDR3 reads CASSIQQGSEQYF. In nucleotides, the CDR3 is TGTGCCAGTAGTATACAACAGGGTAGCGAGCAGTACTTC.

This clonotype came up many times. The rearrangement joins TRBV5-1 to TRBJ2-1; D is unclear. The CDR3 is made up of 14 amino acids. The germline V and J ends were trimmed by 0 bases and 0 bases, with 4 bases remaining between them. CDR1 SGHRS and CDR2 YFSETQ come from the germline V gene. DNA of the CDR3: TGCGCCAGCAGCTTGGACGCCTCCTACAATGAGCAGTTCTTC. Its translation: CASSLDASYNEQFF.

This clonotype appeared many times. The chain joins TRBV20-1 to TRBJ1-4, with D unresolved. This CDR3 is 12 amino acids long. V was pared by 6 bases and J by 5 bases, with 10 bases between. Germline V gives CDR1 DFQATT, CDR2 SNEGSKA (reference sequence). The CDR3 is CSAPDLNEKLFF. CDR3 DNA: TGCAGTGCCCCGGACTTGAATGAAAAACTGTTTTTT.

This clonotype was found many times. The chain uses TRBV6-1 and TRBJ2-5; D gene ambiguous. The CDR3 loop spans 15 amino acids. Germline-derived CDR1 and CDR2 are MNHNS and SASEGT. Trimming cost V 6 bases and J 7 bases, with 21 bases left between them. The CDR3 DNA sequence: TGTGCCAGCAGCGGCAGCCGGGCCCGAGGTGGGACCCAGTACTTC. This encodes CASSGSRARGGTQYF.

Many counts were recorded for this clonotype. The rearrangement links TRBV5-1 to TRBJ2-6; 8 bases map to TRBD1. This CDR3 spans 16 amino acids. Germline CDR1 is SGHRS and CDR2 is YFSETQ. Trimming at V came to 5 bases and at J to 1 base, leaving 5 bases not matched to a gene. The CDR3 sequence is CASSRTGLSGANVLTF. The CDR3 nucleotides read TGCGCCAGCAGTAGGACAGGGCTATCTGGGGCCAACGTCCTGACTTTC.

Concerning this clonotype: One junction end does not reproduce the germline sequence, and a read error may be involved. The chain uses TRBV29-1 and TRBJ2-7, with D maybe TRBD2 (6 bases). This CDR3 region has 12 residues. Germline V CDR1 and CDR2: SQVTM, ANQGSEA. The CDR3 DNA reads as TGCAGCGTGGTGGTGGGTTGGGGGGAGCGGTACTTC. Translation: CSVVVGWGERYF.

This clonotype was observed at least ten times. The chain recombines TRBV2 with TRBJ1-4, with unresolved D. In germline, CDR1 is SNHLY, CDR2 FYNNEI. With 8 bases removed from V and 0 bases from J, the gap between germline ends came to 16 bases. The CDR3 contains 16 residues. The CDR3 sequence is CASYYTLRTTNEKLFF. In nucleotides, the CDR3 is TGTGCCAGCTATTACACACTTAGGACAACTAATGAAAAACTGTTTTTT.